These 29 T cell receptor beta chains originate from one sample sequenced in a study of shared clonotypes between healthy human individuals. TCRdb's copy holds only in-frame clones and misses some; the assay was immunoSEQ multiplex PCR. Altogether some 2.1 million clones are present, around 96% being singletons, with the ten largest covering 0.85% to 1.2%. CD8 cells classed as naive were CD45RO-negative and positively selected for CCR7, excluding terminally differentiated effector memory CD45RA+ cells. Sequenced material: naive CD8+ T cells sorted from blood. The source of these receptors is a man aged 18 to 30 in good health.

This sequence joins TRBV7-9 and TRBJ2-3, with a possible D match to TRBD2 (6 bases). This CDR3 is built from 16 residues. Germline lookup yields CDR1 SEHNR and CDR2 FQNEAQ (reference sequence). Trimming took 2 bases from V and 4 from J, leaving 16 bases between them. Written as DNA, the CDR3 is TGTGCCAGCAGCTTAACCTGGACTAACAGGCCAGATACGCAGTATTTT. Its translation is CASSLTWTNRPDTQYF.

The chain employs TRBV7-9 and TRBJ2-5; no clear D gene. With 5 bases removed from V and 4 bases from J, the gap between germline ends came to 11 bases. Germline CDR1 is SEHNR and CDR2 is FQNEAQ (reference sequence). The CDR3 length is 13 residues. This CDR3 reads CASSRPEGETQYF. The CDR3 coding sequence is TGTGCCAGCAGCCGACCGGAAGGAGAGACCCAGTACTTC.

The chain carries TRBV25-1 and TRBJ2-1; no definite D call. V lost 3 bases and J lost 10, with 7 bases in between. The germline CDR1 and CDR2 sequences are MGHDK and SYGVNS. CDR3 length: 11 residues. The CDR3 here is CASSDSAEQFF. The CDR3 DNA sequence: TGTGCCAGCAGTGACAGCGCCGAGCAGTTCTTC.

V usage is TRBV7-2 and J usage is TRBJ2-1; 8 nucleotides agree with TRBD1. This CDR3 comprises 17 residues. V lost 1 base, J lost 3 bases, and 8 bases stayed unmatched. The germline gives CDR1 SGHTA, CDR2 FQGNSA. CDR3 residues: CASSLELAGGFYNEQFF. The DNA of the CDR3 is TGTGCCAGCAGCTTAGAACTCGCAGGGGGCTTCTACAATGAGCAGTTCTTC.

This clone was seen a single time. The rearrangement uses TRBV30 and TRBJ1-3; 7 bases align to TRBD1. Trimming removed 4 bases from V and 3 bases from J; junction bases left unmatched: 3. Germline CDR1 and CDR2: GTSNPN and SVGIG (reference sequence). The CDR3 loop spans 13 amino acids. CDR3 nucleotides: TGTGCCTGGACTCGACAGGGTGGAAACACCATATATTTT. It is translated as CAWTRQGGNTIYF.

CDR3 DNA sequence: TGCGCCAGCAGCCAAGATAAGGTAACAGGGATGAACACTGAAGCTTTCTTT. It encodes CASSQDKVTGMNTEAFF. The chain joins TRBV4-1 to TRBJ1-1; maybe TRBD1 (6 bases). This CDR3 is 17 amino acids long. Germline loops: CDR1 MGHRA, CDR2 YSYEKL. V was shortened by 0 bases and J by 0 bases, with 14 bases between the two germline ends.

The V call is TRBV2, the J call TRBJ2-3; D assignment may be TRBD1 or TRBD2 (6 bases each). V lost 9 bases and J lost 4, with 14 bases in between. Germline V lookup: CDR1 SNHLY, CDR2 FYNNEI. CDR3 length: 13 residues. CDR3 nucleotides: TGTGCCAGGAGGGGGGATTTTGCAGATACGCAGTATTTT. It translates to CARRGDFADTQYF. The full variable domain, in which reference TRBV2 and TRBJ2-3 provide the parts outside the CDR3, is EPEVTQTPSHQVTQMGQEVILRCVPISNHLYFYWYRQILGQKVEFLVSFYNNEISEKSEIFDDQFSVERPDGSNFTLKIRSTKLEDSAMYFCARRGDFADTQYFGPGTRLTVL.

This chain uses TRBV28 with TRBJ2-7; D unclear. CDR1 and CDR2 from the germline V gene are MDHEN and SYDVKM. The V end lost 2 bases, the J end lost 6 bases, and 14 bases lay between the germline ends. The CDR3 is 14 residues long. CDR3 residues: CASSLIGPDAEQYF. The DNA for the CDR3 is TGTGCCAGCAGTTTAATCGGCCCAGATGCCGAGCAGTACTTC.

This rearrangement joins TRBV5-4 to TRBJ2-1, with no clear D. Between the trimmed V and J ends, which lost 3 bases and 6 bases, there was a span of 7 bases. Germline lookup yields CDR1 SGHNT and CDR2 YYREEE (reference sequence). The CDR3 has 12 residues. CDR3 region: CASSYSTNEQFF. The CDR3 nucleotides are TGTGCCAGCAGCTATAGTACCAATGAGCAGTTCTTC.

The V call is TRBV2, the J call TRBJ1-4, with a possible D match to TRBD1 (6 bases). CDR3 length: 16 amino acids. The V gene lost 5 bases and the J gene lost 0 bases, with 13 bases spanning the gap. Germline V gene sequence: CDR1 SNHLY, CDR2 FYNNEI. CDR3 DNA: TGTGCCAGCAGTCACTTTGGGGGCGCAACTAATGAAAAACTGTTTTTT. Amino acids: CASSHFGGATNEKLFF.

As to this clone: Other DNA sequences in the same sample also yield this CDR3. This chain links TRBV4-3 with TRBJ1-1; D remains ambiguous. V was trimmed by 1 base and J by 0 bases, leaving 6 bases between them. CDR3 size: 14 residues. CDR1 is LGHNA, CDR2 YSLEER, per germline. The CDR3 bases are TGCGCCAGCAGCCAAGGAGGCCTGAACACTGAAGCTTTCTTT. Its protein is CASSQGGLNTEAFF.

The V gene is TRBV6-5, the J gene TRBJ1-2; 7 positions agree with TRBD1. In germline, CDR1 is MNHEY, CDR2 SVGAGI. V lost 6 bases to trimming and J lost 14 bases; unmatched junction nucleotides: 18. The CDR3 length is 14 residues. The CDR3 sequence is CASSTAQGHILLTF. The CDR3 nucleotides are TGTGCCAGCAGCACCGCACAGGGGCATATCTTATTGACCTTC.

The chain couples TRBV10-1 to TRBJ1-1, with D unresolved. Germline V gives CDR1 WNHNN, CDR2 SYGVQD (reference sequence). The CDR3 totals 13 residues. Between the trimmed V and J ends, which lost 5 bases and 0 bases, there was a span of 7 bases. This chain's CDR3 is CASSPGMNTEAFF. In DNA, the CDR3 is TGCGCCAGCAGTCCAGGAATGAACACTGAAGCTTTCTTT.

The chain employs TRBV10-3 and TRBJ2-1, with D possibly matching TRBD2 (6 bases). Germline V gene sequence: CDR1 ENHRY, CDR2 SYGVKD. With 0 bases removed from V and 3 bases from J, the gap between germline ends came to 18 bases. The CDR3 runs 18 residues. This CDR3 is CAISESGGSGEVYNEQFF. CDR3 bases: TGTGCCATCAGTGAGTCTGGGGGGAGTGGGGAGGTCTACAATGAGCAGTTCTTC.

Comments on this clone: In the same sample, other DNA sequences code for this CDR3. This sequence joins TRBV6-5 and TRBJ2-1, with D hard to call. Germline V gene sequence: CDR1 MNHEY, CDR2 SVGAGI. This CDR3 comprises 13 residues. The V and J ends lost 6 bases and 3 bases respectively, with 9 bases between them. The CDR3 is CASSPGLYNEQFF. In nucleotides, the CDR3 is TGTGCCAGCAGCCCCGGGCTCTACAATGAGCAGTTCTTC.

The rearrangement links TRBV30 to TRBJ2-3, with 9 bases identical to TRBD2. From germline, CDR1 is GTSNPN and CDR2 SVGIG (reference sequence). Trimming cost V 5 bases and J 3 bases; bases outside gene matches: 9. The CDR3 loop spans 15 amino acids. CDR3 in DNA: TGTGCCTGGCTGGATGAGCGGGAGGTGACAGATACGCAGTATTTT. This gives the protein CAWLDEREVTDTQYF.

The chain is built from TRBV9 and TRBJ2-7; maybe TRBD2 (7 bases). Germline assignment: CDR1 SGDLS and CDR2 YYNGEE. V was shortened by 4 bases and J by 5 bases, with 13 bases between the two germline ends. The CDR3 spans 13 residues. This chain's CDR3 is CASSTGGEDEQYF. The CDR3 bases are TGTGCCAGCAGCACGGGGGGCGAGGACGAGCAGTACTTC.

This clone was recorded a few times. This chain links TRBV25-1 with TRBJ2-2, with 10 bases matching TRBD2. V lost 1 base and J lost 7; bases outside the gene matches: 9. CDR1 and CDR2 (germline): MGHDK, SYGVNS. The CDR3 runs to 17 residues. CDR3 sequence (DNA): TGTGCCAGCAGTGAATTGGGGACTAGCGTGAGAGGCGGGGAGCTGTTTTTT. This codes for CASSELGTSVRGGELFF. The entire variable domain, with the rest obtained from reference TRBV25-1 and TRBJ2-2, is as follows: EADIYQTPRYLVIGTGKKITLECSQTMGHDKMYWYQQDPGMELHLIHYSYGVNSTEKGDLSSESTVSRIRTEHFPLTLESARPSHTSQYLCASSELGTSVRGGELFFGEGSRLTVL.

A single count supports this clone. The chain carries TRBV14 and TRBJ1-4; 8 bases map to TRBD1. The CDR3 length is 15 residues. J was trimmed by 7 bases and V by 2 bases; bases with no gene match: 6. The germline CDR1 and CDR2 sequences are SGHDN and FVKESK. For the CDR3, the DNA is TGTGCCAGCAGCCAATTCCAGGGGGCGCTTGAAAAACTGTTTTTT. It yields the protein CASSQFQGALEKLFF.

The chain is built from TRBV12-5 and TRBJ1-5; tentative D call: TRBD1 (5 bases). The CDR3 is 16 amino acids. V gave up 0 bases and J gave up 1 base, with 10 bases separating them. Germline lookup yields CDR1 LGHNT and CDR2 FRNRAP. The CDR3 DNA reads TGTGCTAGTGGTTTGGTACCGGGGGAAAGCAATCAGCCCCAGCATTTT. Amino acid sequence: CASGLVPGESNQPQHF.

The V and J genes are TRBV5-8 and TRBJ2-2; D is uncertain. The CDR3 totals 15 residues. Trimming took 1 base from V and 0 from J, leaving 7 bases between them. In germline, CDR1 is SGHTS, CDR2 YDEGEE. CDR3 DNA: TGTGCCAGCAGCTTGCCGTTGTCGAACACCGGGGAGCTGTTTTTT. This gives the protein CASSLPLSNTGELFF.

For this clone: The sample has other DNA sequences that encode this CDR3 too. This chain uses TRBV9 with TRBJ2-1; maybe TRBD2 (6 bases). Trimming left V 4 bases short and J 3 bases short, with 8 bases between. Per germline, CDR1 SGDLS and CDR2 YYNGEE. The length of the CDR3 is 13 residues. The CDR3 protein is CASSLGLYNEQFF. CDR3 DNA sequence: TGTGCCAGCAGCTTGGGACTCTACAATGAGCAGTTCTTC. The full variable domain, with the rest looked up from reference TRBV9 and TRBJ2-1, is DSGVTQTPKHLITATGQRVTLRCSPRSGDLSVYWYQQSLDQGLQFLIQYYNGEERAKGNILERFSAQQFPDLHSELNLSSLELGDSALYFCASSLGLYNEQFFGPGTRLTVL.

V is TRBV5-5 and J is TRBJ2-7, with TRBD1 as a possible D gene (6 bases). The CDR3 runs to 17 residues. The germline gives CDR1 SGHKS, CDR2 YYEKEE (reference sequence). Trimming took off 0 bases at V and 5 bases at J, with 21 bases between the two ends. The CDR3 region has the DNA TGTGCCAGCAGCTTGGTGGACTCAGGGGTGGAAGGCCACGAGCAGTACTTC. This sequence encodes CASSLVDSGVEGHEQYF.

The chain uses TRBV30 and TRBJ2-3; 8 nucleotides match TRBD2. Germline trimming cut 0 bases from V and 4 bases from J; bases unmatched to any gene: 9. The CDR3 sequence is 16 residues long. Germline assignment: CDR1 GTSNPN and CDR2 SVGIG (reference sequence). CDR3 protein: CAWSVSRGGLADTQYF. In DNA, the CDR3 is TGTGCCTGGAGTGTATCACGGGGGGGCTTAGCAGATACGCAGTATTTT.

The rearrangement joins TRBV4-2 to TRBJ1-4, with a possible D match to TRBD1 (6 bases). This CDR3 contains 16 residues. Germline V gives CDR1 LGHNA, CDR2 YNFKEQ. Between the trimmed V and J ends, which lost 0 bases and 7 bases, there was a span of 15 bases. DNA of the CDR3: TGTGCCAGCAGCCAAGATAGGGGGGCGGCGGTTGAAAAACTGTTTTTT. Amino acid sequence: CASSQDRGAAVEKLFF.

The rearrangement links TRBV4-1 to TRBJ1-5; TRBD1 is a possible D gene (6 bases). This CDR3 region has 16 residues. Trimming took off 2 bases at V and 5 bases at J, with 16 bases between the two ends. CDR1 is MGHRA, CDR2 YSYEKL, per germline. This CDR3 is CASSQPGVGGYQPQHF. The DNA of the CDR3 is TGCGCCAGCAGCCAACCAGGGGTGGGAGGGTATCAGCCCCAGCATTTT.

The chain is built from TRBV28 and TRBJ1-1; possibly TRBD1 for D (5 bases). The CDR3 length is 13 residues. V was pared by 8 bases and J by 0 bases, with 10 bases between. Germline CDR1 reads MDHEN; CDR2 reads SYDVKM. This chain's CDR3 is CASSGTLNTEAFF. CDR3 nucleotide sequence: TGTGCCAGCTCGGGGACGCTGAACACTGAAGCTTTCTTT.

The rearrangement joins TRBV9 to TRBJ1-3; possibly TRBD1 for D (6 bases). Germline assignment: CDR1 SGDLS and CDR2 YYNGEE. V lost 3 bases and J lost 0, with 10 bases in between. This CDR3 is 15 amino acids long. CDR3 nucleotides: TGTGCCAGCAGCGAGACAGGTAACTCTGGAAACACCATATATTTT. It translates to CASSETGNSGNTIYF.

The chain has TRBV27 and TRBJ2-1, with 12 nucleotides matching TRBD2. J lost 6 bases, V lost 4 bases, and 4 bases had no gene match. The germline V gene encodes CDR1 MNHEY and CDR2 SMNVEV (reference sequence). The CDR3 spans 15 residues. The CDR3 DNA follows: TGTGCCAGCAGTTATCGACTAGCGGGGGTCAATGAGCAGTTCTTC. Protein product: CASSYRLAGVNEQFF.